The 19 T cell receptor beta chains below all came from one sample that was sequenced in a study of CD8+ T cells in alopecia areata. The sequencing template was cDNA reverse transcribed from extracted RNA. Using immunoSEQ multiplex PCR, the repertoire was profiled, and TCRdb retains in-frame clones only, with some absent. The sample lists 100,000 to 150,000 clones, 45% to 60% occurring once. Sequenced here: CD4+ T cells sorted from blood, sampled at week 0. These receptors were collected from a human donor with alopecia areata.

In its sample, this clone was seen a few times. The chain employs TRBV9 and TRBJ2-5; D might be TRBD2 (5 bases). Germline V gives CDR1 SGDLS, CDR2 YYNGEE. The V and J ends lost 3 bases and 7 bases respectively, with 16 bases between them. The CDR3 contains 14 residues. The CDR3 here is CASSADSWEGTQYF. The CDR3 nucleotides read TGTGCCAGCAGCGCGGACTCTTGGGAAGGGACCCAGTACTTC.

The DNA for the CDR3 is TGTGCCAGTAGTGTCTTTTGGGACAGCTCTGAAAAACTGTTTTTT. It is translated as CASSVFWDSSEKLFF. The chain employs TRBV19 and TRBJ1-4, with 7 bases that match TRBD1. The V gene's germline CDR1 is LNHDA and CDR2 SQIVND (reference sequence). The CDR3 length is 15 residues. V shed 5 bases, J shed 7 bases, and the junction held 10 bases outside the gene matches.

The V call is TRBV2, the J call TRBJ1-6, with D possibly matching TRBD1 (5 bases). V lost 2 bases to trimming and J lost 9 bases, with 14 bases between them. The CDR3 has 15 residues. Germline V gene data show CDR1 as SNHLY and CDR2 as FYNNEI. The CDR3, as DNA: TGTGCCAGCAGTGAATCTGGGCCGGGGGGTTCACCCCTCCACTTT. Translated: CASSESGPGGSPLHF.

The J gene is TRBJ1-1, the V gene TRBV5-1; no reliable D call. This CDR3 has 13 amino acids. Per germline, CDR1 SGHRS and CDR2 YFSETQ. Trimming removed 4 bases at V and 1 base at J, with 8 bases between. The CDR3 DNA sequence: TGCGCCAGCAGCATGGACGGGAACACTGAAGCTTTCTTT. Encoded protein: CASSMDGNTEAFF.

This clone was seen only a few times. This chain uses TRBV4-3 with TRBJ2-3; D may match TRBD1 or TRBD2 (5 bases each). Germline assignment: CDR1 LGHNA and CDR2 YSLEER. Trimming took 1 base from V and 1 from J, leaving 9 bases between them. The CDR3 sequence is 15 residues long. Here the CDR3 DNA reads TGCGCCAGCAGCCAAGGACTACAGGGCACAGATACGCAGTATTTT. It is translated as CASSQGLQGTDTQYF.

The rearrangement links TRBV27 to TRBJ2-7; possibly TRBD2 for D (5 bases). This CDR3 comprises 16 residues. V gave up 2 bases and J gave up 0 bases, with 14 bases separating them. Germline-derived CDR1 and CDR2 are MNHEY and SMNVEV (reference sequence). CDR3 protein: CASSLMLAGSSYEQYF. The CDR3 DNA sequence: TGTGCCAGCAGTTTAATGTTGGCGGGCAGCTCCTACGAGCAGTACTTC.

This chain joins TRBV15 and TRBJ2-5; D perhaps matches TRBD1 (7 bases). The CDR3 loop spans 14 amino acids. The germline V gene has CDR1 LNHNV and CDR2 YYDKDF (reference sequence). Trimming cost V 0 bases and J 5 bases, with 10 bases left between them. CDR3 in amino acids: CATSRDRGAETQYF. CDR3 coding DNA: TGTGCCACCAGCAGAGACAGGGGGGCCGAGACCCAGTACTTC. Full variable domain (rest looked up from reference TRBV15 and TRBJ2-5): DAMVIQNPRYQVTQFGKPVTLSCSQTLNHNVMYWYQQKSSQAPKLLFHYYDKDFNNEADTPDNFQSRRPNTSFCFLDIRSPGLGDTAMYLCATSRDRGAETQYFGPGTRLLVL.

V is TRBV27 and J is TRBJ1-6; the D gene is possibly TRBD1 (5 bases). Germline assignment: CDR1 MNHEY and CDR2 SMNVEV (reference sequence). The CDR3 spans 14 residues. V was pared by 3 bases and J by 9 bases, with 12 bases between. The chain's CDR3 is CASSFPGGSSPLHF. CDR3 nucleotide sequence: TGTGCCAGCAGTTTTCCCGGGGGAAGTTCACCCCTCCACTTT.

The chain combines TRBV25-1 with TRBJ2-3; D might be TRBD1 or TRBD2, each matching 5 bases. The V gene's germline CDR1 is MGHDK and CDR2 SYGVNS. This CDR3 has 13 residues. Trimming cost V 2 bases and J 5 bases, with 8 bases left between them. The CDR3: CASSERGGDTQYF. The DNA of the CDR3 is TGTGCCAGCAGTGAACGTGGGGGAGATACGCAGTATTTT.

This clone was detected once. The CDR3 DNA reads TGTGCCAGCAGCGTTAGTCCTAGCGGGAGAGTAGGGGGTGAGCAGTTCTTC. It is translated as CASSVSPSGRVGGEQFF. The chain couples TRBV9 to TRBJ2-1; 10 nucleotides line up with TRBD2. Looked up from germline, CDR1 is SGDLS and CDR2 is YYNGEE. The CDR3 runs 17 residues. The V gene end was trimmed by 2 bases and the J gene end by 9 bases; junction bases not matched to a gene: 14.

V is TRBV5-1 and J is TRBJ2-1, with 7 bases that match TRBD2. The CDR3 runs 16 residues. The trim removed 3 bases at V and 1 base at J, leaving 7 bases unmatched. Germline V gene sequence: CDR1 SGHRS, CDR2 YFSETQ. The CDR3 nucleotides are TGCGCCAGCAGCTCCAGCGGGGCCGCGTCCTACAATGAGCAGTTCTTC. This translates into CASSSSGAASYNEQFF.

V is TRBV7-2 and J is TRBJ2-2; D is uncertain. The length of the CDR3 is 13 residues. CDR1 and CDR2 from the germline V gene are SGHTA and FQGNSA. Trimming stripped 2 bases from V and 6 bases from J, with 7 bases between. The chain's CDR3 is CASSLYGSGELFF. In nucleotides, the CDR3 is TGTGCCAGCAGCTTATATGGCTCCGGGGAGCTGTTTTTT.

The chain joins TRBV4-3 to TRBJ2-5; D gene ambiguous. V was shortened by 0 bases and J by 2 bases, with 7 bases between the two germline ends. Germline V CDR1 and CDR2: LGHNA, YSLEER. The CDR3 spans 14 residues. CDR3 DNA: TGCGCCAGCAGCCAAGACCGGAATCAAGAGACCCAGTACTTC. Protein: CASSQDRNQETQYF.

J is TRBJ1-2 and V is TRBV18; 7 nucleotides match TRBD1. The CDR3 consists of 14 residues. Losses at the gene ends were 3 bases for V and 5 bases for J; bases not matched to a gene: 6. Germline CDR1 and CDR2: KGHSH and LQKENI. Written as DNA, the CDR3 is TGTGCCAGCTCACCGACCGACAGGGAGTATGGCTACACCTTC. This translates into CASSPTDREYGYTF.

V and J are TRBV5-1 and TRBJ2-3; D unclear. Trimming shortened V by 0 bases and J by 5 bases, and 22 bases separated the two germline ends. CDR3 length: 18 amino acids. The germline gives CDR1 SGHRS, CDR2 YFSETQ. In DNA, the CDR3 is TGCGCCAGCAGCTTGGGGCAGGCTACTATCAAAATGAAAGATACGCAGTATTTT. This translates into CASSLGQATIKMKDTQYF. Complete variable domain (other parts from reference TRBV5-1 and TRBJ2-3): KAGVTQTPRYLIKTRGQQVTLSCSPISGHRSVSWYQQTPGQGLQFLFEYFSETQRNKGNFPGRFSGRQFSNSRSEMNVSTLELGDSALYLCASSLGQATIKMKDTQYFGPGTRLTVL.

This clone was found a few times. The chain employs TRBV27 and TRBJ2-6; tentative D call: TRBD1 (6 bases). The V gene's germline CDR1 is MNHEY and CDR2 SMNVEV (reference sequence). The CDR3 is 17 amino acids. V was shortened by 1 base and J by 4 bases, with 14 bases between the two germline ends. CDR3 coding DNA: TGTGCCAGCAGTTTATTGTCAGGGGCGTACGGGGCCAACGTCCTGACTTTC. Protein product: CASSLLSGAYGANVLTF.

V usage is TRBV7-9 and J usage is TRBJ2-3, with no clear D. V was pared by 2 bases and J by 2 bases, with 11 bases between. Germline CDR1 is SEHNR and CDR2 is FQNEAQ (reference sequence). This CDR3 spans 15 amino acids. CDR3 coding DNA: TGTGCCAGCAGCTTATCGGTCCTTACCACAGATACGCAGTATTTT. It specifies CASSLSVLTTDTQYF.

J is TRBJ1-2 and V is TRBV7-2; D is possibly TRBD1 (6 bases). Germline CDR1 reads SGHTA; CDR2 reads FQGNSA. V dropped 7 bases and J dropped 5 bases, with 17 bases sitting between them. The length of the CDR3 is 14 residues. The CDR3, as DNA: TGTGCCAGCAACTCTCAACAGGGAGTGTATGGCTACACCTTC. This sequence encodes CASNSQQGVYGYTF.

The chain is built from TRBV5-6 and TRBJ2-7; D gene ambiguous. This CDR3 region has 12 residues. Trimming stripped 4 bases from V and 7 bases from J, with 12 bases between. From germline, CDR1 is SGHDT and CDR2 YYEEEE. CDR3 in DNA: TGTGCCAGCAGCGCCCCCCGACAAGAGCAGTACTTC. It specifies CASSAPRQEQYF.